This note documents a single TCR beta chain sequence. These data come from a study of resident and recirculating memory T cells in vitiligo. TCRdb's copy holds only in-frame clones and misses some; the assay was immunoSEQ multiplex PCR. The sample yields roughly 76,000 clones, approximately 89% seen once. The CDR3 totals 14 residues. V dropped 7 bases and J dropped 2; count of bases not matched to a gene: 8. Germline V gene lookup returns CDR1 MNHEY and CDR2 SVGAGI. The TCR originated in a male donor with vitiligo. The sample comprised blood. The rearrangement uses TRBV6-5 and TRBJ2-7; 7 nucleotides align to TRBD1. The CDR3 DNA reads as TGTGCCAGCACCGAACAGGGGATACCCTACGAGCAGTACTTC. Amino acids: CASTEQGIPYEQYF.